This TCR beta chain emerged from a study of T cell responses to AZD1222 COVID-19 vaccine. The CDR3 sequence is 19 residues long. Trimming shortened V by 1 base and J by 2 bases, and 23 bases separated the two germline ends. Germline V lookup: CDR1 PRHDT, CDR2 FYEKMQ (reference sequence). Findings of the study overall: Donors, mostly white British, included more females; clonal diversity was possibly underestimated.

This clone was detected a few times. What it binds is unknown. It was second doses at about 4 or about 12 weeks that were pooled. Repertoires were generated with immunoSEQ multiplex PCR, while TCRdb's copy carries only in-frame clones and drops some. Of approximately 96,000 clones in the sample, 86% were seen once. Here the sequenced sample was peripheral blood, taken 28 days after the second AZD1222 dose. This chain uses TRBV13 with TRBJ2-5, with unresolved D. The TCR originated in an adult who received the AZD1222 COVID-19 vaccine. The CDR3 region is CASSLEGFFGPELQETQYF. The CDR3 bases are TGTGCCAGCAGCTTAGAAGGCTTCTTCGGGCCTGAGCTTCAAGAGACCCAGTACTTC.